These T cell receptor beta chains were read from a single sample in a study of blood T cell repertoires in COVID-19. TCRdb's table, derived via immunoSEQ multiplex PCR, lists solely in-frame clones and lacks some. The repertoire holds about 430,000 clones, with about 88% as singletons. The source material was PBMCs or T cells enriched from blood (not recorded which). The receptors derive from a woman between 18 and 29 years old who had been exposed to COVID-19. The CDR3 runs from the conserved cysteine through the conserved F or W. D genes are given only for firm matches. Rows may omit the clone size; those that give it use once, few, many or a size class.

v_call: TRBV30; j_call: TRBJ1-4; d_call: TRBD1; clone_size: NA; cdr3_nt: TGTGCCTGCCACGCCGGGACAGCGAGGGATGAAAAACTGTTTTTT; cdr3_aa: CACHAGTARDEKLFF
v_call: TRBV4-3; j_call: TRBJ1-3; d_call: NA; clone_size: NA; cdr3_nt: TGCGCCAGCAGCCAAGGCGCACAGGGCACTGGAAACACCATATATTTT; cdr3_aa: CASSQGAQGTGNTIYF
v_call: TRBV10-3; j_call: TRBJ1-1; d_call: NA; clone_size: NA; cdr3_nt: TGTGCCATCAGTGATAGGCTAGGTGGAACTGAAGCTTTCTTT; cdr3_aa: CAISDRLGGTEAFF
v_call: TRBV7-8; j_call: TRBJ1-5; d_call: NA; clone_size: NA; cdr3_nt: TGTGCCAGCAGCTTAGATGGGACAATGGGTTTCAATCAGCCCCAGCATTTT; cdr3_aa: CASSLDGTMGFNQPQHF
v_call: TRBV19; j_call: TRBJ2-1; d_call: TRBD2; clone_size: NA; cdr3_nt: TGTGCCAGTAGTATCCCTAGCGGGAGGGCCGCCCGATTTGGGTCCAATGAGCAGTTCTTC; cdr3_aa: CASSIPSGRAARFGSNEQFF
v_call: TRBV19; j_call: TRBJ2-1; d_call: TRBD2; clone_size: NA; cdr3_nt: TGTGCCAGTAGTCCGCGTCTAGCGGGGGGGCTAGGTGAGCAGTTCTTC; cdr3_aa: CASSPRLAGGLGEQFF
v_call: TRBV13; j_call: TRBJ1-1; d_call: NA; clone_size: NA; cdr3_nt: TGTGCCAGCAGCGAACGACGGGGTGGGAACACTGAAGCTTTCTTT; cdr3_aa: CASSERRGGNTEAFF
v_call: TRBV11-3; j_call: TRBJ2-3; d_call: TRBD2; clone_size: NA; cdr3_nt: TGTGCCAGCAGCTTGACTAGCGGGATTGGAGATACGCAGTATTTT; cdr3_aa: CASSLTSGIGDTQYF
v_call: TRBV7-9; j_call: TRBJ1-1; d_call: NA; clone_size: NA; cdr3_nt: TGTGCCAGCAGCTTATCGGGTACAGGCCTGGAAGCTTTCTTT; cdr3_aa: CASSLSGTGLEAFF
v_call: TRBV9; j_call: TRBJ2-7; d_call: TRBD2; clone_size: few; cdr3_nt: TGTGCCAGCAGCGAAGGTCTAGCGGGAGGGCCCTCCTACGAGCAGTACTTC; cdr3_aa: CASSEGLAGGPSYEQYF
v_call: TRBV4-1; j_call: TRBJ2-7; d_call: TRBD2; clone_size: NA; cdr3_nt: TGCGCCAGCAGCCCTAGCGGGCAAAGCTCCTACGAGCAGTACTTC; cdr3_aa: CASSPSGQSSYEQYF
v_call: TRBV28; j_call: TRBJ2-3; d_call: TRBD2; clone_size: NA; cdr3_nt: TGTGCCAGTTCTAGCCCCATTTCGGGGTCCCGCGGGGGTACGCAGTATTTT; cdr3_aa: CASSSPISGSRGGTQYF
v_call: TRBV30; j_call: TRBJ2-5; d_call: TRBD1; clone_size: NA; cdr3_nt: TGTGCCTGTGGACAGGGTAGGGAGACCCAGTACTTC; cdr3_aa: CACGQGRETQYF
v_call: TRBV7-2; j_call: TRBJ1-5; d_call: NA; clone_size: once; cdr3_nt: TGTGCCAGCAGCTTAGCCCCACCAGGGCAGGGAAGGAATCAGCCCCAGCATTTT; cdr3_aa: CASSLAPPGQGRNQPQHF
v_call: TRBV6-2/TRBV6-3; j_call: TRBJ1-5; d_call: NA; clone_size: NA; cdr3_nt: TGTGCCAGCAGTTATGGGCAGGGCAATCAGCCCCAGCATTTT; cdr3_aa: CASSYGQGNQPQHF
v_call: TRBV5-4; j_call: TRBJ2-7; d_call: TRBD2; clone_size: NA; cdr3_nt: TGTGCCAGCAGCGTCCGGACTAGCGGGGGATTACCCTACGAGCAGTACTTC; cdr3_aa: CASSVRTSGGLPYEQYF
v_call: TRBV6-5; j_call: TRBJ2-1; d_call: TRBD2; clone_size: NA; cdr3_nt: TGTGCCAGCAGTTACTCTTCGCGGGGGGCTTACAATGAGCAGTTCTTC; cdr3_aa: CASSYSSRGAYNEQFF
v_call: TRBV5-4; j_call: TRBJ1-1; d_call: NA; clone_size: once; cdr3_nt: TGTGCCAGCAGCCTGGACAGTCGCACTGAAGCTTTCTTT; cdr3_aa: CASSLDSRTEAFF
v_call: TRBV9; j_call: TRBJ2-5; d_call: NA; clone_size: NA; cdr3_nt: TGTGCCAGCAGCCCCAGTCTCATTCCAGAGACCCAGTACTTC; cdr3_aa: CASSPSLIPETQYF
v_call: TRBV7-2; j_call: TRBJ2-3; d_call: TRBD2; clone_size: NA; cdr3_nt: TGTGCCAGCAGCTTTTTAGCGGGTCACACAGATACGCAGTATTTT; cdr3_aa: CASSFLAGHTDTQYF
v_call: TRBV5-4; j_call: TRBJ2-2; d_call: TRBD2; clone_size: few; cdr3_nt: TGTGCCAGCAGTTCCCTAGCGGAGGCGGGCGGGGAGCTGTTTTTT; cdr3_aa: CASSSLAEAGGELFF
v_call: TRBV5-1; j_call: TRBJ2-3; d_call: TRBD2; clone_size: once; cdr3_nt: TGCGCCAGCAGCTTGGGACTAGCGGGAGCAGATACGCAGTATTTT; cdr3_aa: CASSLGLAGADTQYF
v_call: TRBV18; j_call: TRBJ1-5; d_call: TRBD1; clone_size: NA; cdr3_nt: TGTGCCAGCTCACCATGGGCAGGGGGCTTTCAGCCCCAGCATTTT; cdr3_aa: CASSPWAGGFQPQHF
v_call: TRBV27; j_call: TRBJ2-1; d_call: NA; clone_size: NA; cdr3_nt: TGTGCCAGCACTTGGGGGCATGAGCAGTTCTTC; cdr3_aa: CASTWGHEQFF
v_call: TRBV28; j_call: TRBJ2-7; d_call: TRBD2; clone_size: NA; cdr3_nt: TGTGCCAGCAGTTCTCCCCGGGGGGGCGGTTACTACGAGCAGTACTTC; cdr3_aa: CASSSPRGGGYYEQYF
v_call: TRBV6-5; j_call: TRBJ2-3; d_call: NA; clone_size: few; cdr3_nt: TGTGCCAGCAGTTACGGGGCAGGGGACGGGGCAGATACGCAGTATTTT; cdr3_aa: CASSYGAGDGADTQYF
v_call: TRBV7-2; j_call: TRBJ2-7; d_call: TRBD1; clone_size: NA; cdr3_nt: TGTGCCAGCAGCGCCGACAGGGGTGGGGAGCAGTACTTC; cdr3_aa: CASSADRGGEQYF
v_call: TRBV28; j_call: TRBJ2-2; d_call: NA; clone_size: NA; cdr3_nt: TGTGCCAGCAGTTTTATTAGAACCACGAACACCGGGGAGCTGTTTTTT; cdr3_aa: CASSFIRTTNTGELFF
v_call: TRBV13; j_call: TRBJ1-1; d_call: NA; clone_size: NA; cdr3_nt: TGTGCCAGCAGCTTTAGAGCGAATCCGAACGCTGAAGCTTTCTTT; cdr3_aa: CASSFRANPNAEAFF
v_call: TRBV21-1; j_call: TRBJ2-5; d_call: NA; clone_size: NA; cdr3_nt: TGTGCCAGCAGCAAAGTAGGGGCGGAAGCAGACATCCAAGAGACCCAGTACTTC; cdr3_aa: CASSKVGAEADIQETQYF
v_call: TRBV6-5; j_call: TRBJ1-2; d_call: NA; clone_size: once; cdr3_nt: TGTGCCAGCAGTTCGGGGGTGGGGAGCTATGGCTACACCTTC; cdr3_aa: CASSSGVGSYGYTF
v_call: TRBV12-3/TRBV12-4; j_call: TRBJ1-1; d_call: TRBD1; clone_size: NA; cdr3_nt: TGTGCCAGCAGTACCGGACAGGACACTGAAGCTTTCTTT; cdr3_aa: CASSTGQDTEAFF
v_call: TRBV6-5; j_call: TRBJ1-1; d_call: NA; clone_size: NA; cdr3_nt: TGTGCCAGCAGTCAACTTCAGAACACTGAAGCTTTCTTT; cdr3_aa: CASSQLQNTEAFF
v_call: TRBV28; j_call: TRBJ2-7; d_call: TRBD1; clone_size: few; cdr3_nt: TGTGCCAGCCAGGGACAGGGCTACGAGCAGTACTTC; cdr3_aa: CASQGQGYEQYF
v_call: TRBV2; j_call: TRBJ2-1; d_call: TRBD2; clone_size: NA; cdr3_nt: TGTGCCAGCAGTGAGGGACTAGCGGGAGGAAATGAGCAGTTCTTC; cdr3_aa: CASSEGLAGGNEQFF
v_call: TRBV28; j_call: TRBJ2-2; d_call: TRBD2; clone_size: NA; cdr3_nt: TGTGCCAGCAGTTCACGCCCTCTACTAGCGGGAGTCGCCGGGGAGCTGTTTTTT; cdr3_aa: CASSSRPLLAGVAGELFF
v_call: TRBV6-5; j_call: TRBJ2-7; d_call: TRBD1; clone_size: NA; cdr3_nt: TGTGCCAGCAGTTACTCGGAACAGGGGTTCGAGCAGTACTTC; cdr3_aa: CASSYSEQGFEQYF
v_call: TRBV20-1; j_call: TRBJ2-3; d_call: TRBD2; clone_size: NA; cdr3_nt: TGCAGTGCTAGTGCCTCGACTAGCAGGTCAGATACGCAGTATTTT; cdr3_aa: CSASASTSRSDTQYF
v_call: TRBV11-2; j_call: TRBJ2-7; d_call: TRBD2; clone_size: NA; cdr3_nt: TGTGCCAGCAGCTTCGCTAGCGGGAGGAGTTACGAGCAGTACTTC; cdr3_aa: CASSFASGRSYEQYF
v_call: TRBV19; j_call: TRBJ2-7; d_call: TRBD1; clone_size: NA; cdr3_nt: TGTGCCAGTAGCCTCGGACAGGGGGCCTCCTACGAGCAGTACTTC; cdr3_aa: CASSLGQGASYEQYF
v_call: TRBV28; j_call: TRBJ1-2; d_call: TRBD1; clone_size: NA; cdr3_nt: TGTGCCAGCAGTTTAACCTGGGGACAGAACTATGGCTACACCTTC; cdr3_aa: CASSLTWGQNYGYTF
v_call: TRBV18; j_call: TRBJ2-7; d_call: TRBD1; clone_size: NA; cdr3_nt: TGTGCCAGCTCACCGGGACAGGTCTCCTACGAGCAGTACTTC; cdr3_aa: CASSPGQVSYEQYF
v_call: TRBV11-2; j_call: TRBJ2-1; d_call: NA; clone_size: NA; cdr3_nt: TGTGCCAGCAGCTTAGATCCTAGCAATGAGCAGTTCTTC; cdr3_aa: CASSLDPSNEQFF
v_call: TRBV28; j_call: TRBJ2-7; d_call: TRBD2; clone_size: NA; cdr3_nt: TGTGCCAGCAGTCCCCGGGCAGGGAGGGTCTCCTACGAGCAGTACTTC; cdr3_aa: CASSPRAGRVSYEQYF
v_call: TRBV27; j_call: TRBJ2-7; d_call: NA; clone_size: NA; cdr3_nt: TGTGCCAGCGGTACGCCGGGCGAGCAGTACTTC; cdr3_aa: CASGTPGEQYF
v_call: TRBV11-2; j_call: TRBJ1-5; d_call: NA; clone_size: NA; cdr3_nt: TGTGCCAGCAGCTTAGCGGGGTCGGTCAATCAGCCCCAGCATTTT; cdr3_aa: CASSLAGSVNQPQHF
v_call: TRBV7-9; j_call: TRBJ2-7; d_call: TRBD2; clone_size: NA; cdr3_nt: TGTGCCAGCAGCTCCCTTCCTAGCGGGAGCGACGAGCAGTACTTC; cdr3_aa: CASSSLPSGSDEQYF
v_call: TRBV24-1; j_call: TRBJ1-6; d_call: NA; clone_size: NA; cdr3_nt: TGTGCCACCAGTGATTTCCCTCGACAGGTTGTTTCCTATAATTCACCCCTCCACTTT; cdr3_aa: CATSDFPRQVVSYNSPLHF
v_call: TRBV24-1; j_call: TRBJ1-2; d_call: NA; clone_size: NA; cdr3_nt: TGTGCCACCAGTGAGTTTCTAAGCGGGGGCTACACCTTC; cdr3_aa: CATSEFLSGGYTF
v_call: TRBV27; j_call: TRBJ2-7; d_call: TRBD1; clone_size: NA; cdr3_nt: TGTGCCAGCAGTTTCCGGACAGGTTATACTTTCGAGCAGTACTTC; cdr3_aa: CASSFRTGYTFEQYF
v_call: TRBV2; j_call: TRBJ2-7; d_call: TRBD2; clone_size: once; cdr3_nt: TGTGCCAGCGGGACTAGCGGGCCAAACTACGAGCAGTACTTC; cdr3_aa: CASGTSGPNYEQYF
v_call: TRBV13; j_call: TRBJ2-7; d_call: TRBD1; clone_size: few; cdr3_nt: TGTGCCAGCAGCTCCTCCCCGGGACAGGGGGCGTACGAGCAGTACTTC; cdr3_aa: CASSSSPGQGAYEQYF
v_call: TRBV7-2; j_call: TRBJ2-5; d_call: TRBD1; clone_size: NA; cdr3_nt: TGTGCCAGCTCGGGACAGGGGTACCAGACCCAGTACTTC; cdr3_aa: CASSGQGYQTQYF
v_call: TRBV19; j_call: TRBJ1-5; d_call: NA; clone_size: NA; cdr3_nt: TGTGCCAGTAGTATCCCCGGGTCAATGCATCAGCCCCAGCATTTT; cdr3_aa: CASSIPGSMHQPQHF
v_call: TRBV4-3; j_call: TRBJ2-7; d_call: NA; clone_size: NA; cdr3_nt: TGCGCCAGCAGCCAAGATCGGGGAGGCTTCTACGAGCAGTACTTC; cdr3_aa: CASSQDRGGFYEQYF